This T cell receptor (beta chain) was obtained from a study of blood T cell repertoires in COVID-19. Overall study: The United States, Italy and Spain were the sources of the acute and convalescent COVID-19 samples.

Germline lookup yields CDR1 SGHTA and CDR2 FQGNSA. Trimming removed 6 bases at V and 3 bases at J, with 14 bases between. This CDR3 has 14 amino acids. Authors' analysis steps: Estimates of nucleated cell counts were drawn from the amplification of reference gene primers. Sequencing used immunoSEQ multiplex PCR; TCRdb keeps in-frame clones, though not all of them. D and trimming come from the DNA, and the V and J calls and clone size come from that table. The data hold more than 95,000 clones, with around four fifths observed a single time. V gene TRBV7-2 combines with J gene TRBJ2-5; D is possibly TRBD2 (7 bases). The receptor comes from a human donor in a cohort sampled during active COVID-19. The source material was peripheral blood. CDR3 loop: CASRRGGLKETQYF. As DNA, the CDR3 is TGTGCCAGCAGAAGGGGGGGGCTAAAAGAGACCCAGTACTTC.